This TCR beta chain was identified during a study of T cell responses to AZD1222 COVID-19 vaccine. Study observations and caveats: Targeting of unmutated variant regions was reportedly seen in nearly half of spike-specific TCRs. Baseline seropositivity occurred in only a handful of AZD1222 recipients. Without day 14 samples, only post-peak T cell repertoires were studied. Mostly white British, mostly female donors; authors suggested clonal diversity may be underestimated.

This table comes from immunoSEQ multiplex PCR, and its TCRdb copy is limited to in-frame clones, with some not included. The data contain about 130,000 clones, roughly 92% of them singletons. V dropped 4 bases and J dropped 0; count of bases not matched to a gene: 12. CDR3 size: 17 residues. Per the germline V gene, CDR1 is MRHNA and CDR2 is SNTAGT. As concerns this clone: Its target is not known.

This chain links TRBV6-4 with TRBJ2-7, with TRBD2 identical over 7 bases. This TCR came from an adult in good health. The material sequenced was peripheral blood, taken on day 0 of AZD1222 vaccination. The CDR3 protein is CASSAGGTGTDSYEQYF. For the CDR3, the DNA is TGTGCCAGCAGTGCGGGGGGAACCGGGACGGACTCCTACGAGCAGTACTTC.